This entry is about one T cell receptor (beta chain). Its specificity is unknown. The V segment lost 10 bases and the J segment 0 bases; nucleotides outside the gene matches: 3. Germline V lookup: CDR1 SGHVS, CDR2 FQNEAQ. The length of the CDR3 is 13 residues. Use of 60 Vbeta and 13 Jbeta primers characterized the PCR. The protocol was immunoSEQ multiplex PCR, while the TCRdb copy is restricted to in-frame clones and leaves out a portion. The table shows fewer than 250,000 clones, with approximately 79% occurring only once. The entry originates in a study of cytomegalovirus exposure and HLA in healthy donors. General study points: The authors later found most CMV-associated TCR beta chains appeared HLA-restricted. Per published reports, the classifier diagnosed cytomegalovirus status with high specificity and sensitivity.

The TCR was taken from a male donor in good health and CMV-seronegative. Sample: PBMCs. The rearrangement uses TRBV7-8 and TRBJ2-7; 10 bases align to TRBD2. DNA of the CDR3: TGTGCCACCGGACTAGCGGCCTCCTACGAGCAGTACTTC. Its protein product is CATGLAASYEQYF.